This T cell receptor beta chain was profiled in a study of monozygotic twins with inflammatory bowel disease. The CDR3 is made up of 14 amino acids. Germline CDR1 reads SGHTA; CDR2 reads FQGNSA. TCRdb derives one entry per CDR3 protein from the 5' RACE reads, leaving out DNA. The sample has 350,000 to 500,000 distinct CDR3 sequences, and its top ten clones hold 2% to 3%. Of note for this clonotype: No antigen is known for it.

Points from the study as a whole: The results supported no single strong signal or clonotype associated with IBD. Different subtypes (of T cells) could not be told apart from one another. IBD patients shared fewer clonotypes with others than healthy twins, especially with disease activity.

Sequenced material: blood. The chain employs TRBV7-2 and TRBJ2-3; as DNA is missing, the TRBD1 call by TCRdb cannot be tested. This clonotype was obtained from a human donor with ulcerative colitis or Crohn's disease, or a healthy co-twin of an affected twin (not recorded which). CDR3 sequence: CASSSGPLHNTQYF.